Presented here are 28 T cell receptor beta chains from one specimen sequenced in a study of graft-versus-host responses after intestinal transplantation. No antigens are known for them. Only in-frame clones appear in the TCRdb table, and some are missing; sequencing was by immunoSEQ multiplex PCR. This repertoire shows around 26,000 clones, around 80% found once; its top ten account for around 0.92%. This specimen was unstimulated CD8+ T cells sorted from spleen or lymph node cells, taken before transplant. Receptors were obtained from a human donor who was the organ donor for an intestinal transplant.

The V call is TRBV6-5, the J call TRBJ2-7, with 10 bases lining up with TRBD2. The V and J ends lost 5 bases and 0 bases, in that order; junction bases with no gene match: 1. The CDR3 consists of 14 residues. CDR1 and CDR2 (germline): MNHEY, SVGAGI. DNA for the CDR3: TGTGCCAGCAGTAGCGGGGGGGCCTCCTACGAGCAGTACTTC. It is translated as CASSSGGASYEQYF.

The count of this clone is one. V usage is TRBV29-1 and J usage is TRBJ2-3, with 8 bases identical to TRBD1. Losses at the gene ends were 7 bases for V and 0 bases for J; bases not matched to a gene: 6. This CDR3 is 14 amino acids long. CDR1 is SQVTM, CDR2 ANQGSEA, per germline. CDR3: CSAPDRASTDTQYF. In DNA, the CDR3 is TGCAGCGCGCCGGACAGGGCTAGCACAGATACGCAGTATTTT.

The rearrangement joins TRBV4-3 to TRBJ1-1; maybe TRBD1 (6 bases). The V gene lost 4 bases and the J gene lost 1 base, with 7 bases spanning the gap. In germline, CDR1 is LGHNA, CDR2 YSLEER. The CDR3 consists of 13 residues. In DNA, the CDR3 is TGCGCCAGCAGCCCGACAGGGAACACTGAAGCTTTCTTT. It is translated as CASSPTGNTEAFF.

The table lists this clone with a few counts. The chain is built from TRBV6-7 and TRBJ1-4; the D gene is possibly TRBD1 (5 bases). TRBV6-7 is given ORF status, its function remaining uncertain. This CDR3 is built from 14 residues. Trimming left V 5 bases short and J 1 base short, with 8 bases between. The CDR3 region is CASSPGGTNEKLFF. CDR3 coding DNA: TGTGCCAGCAGTCCGGGGGGAACTAATGAAAAACTGTTTTTT.

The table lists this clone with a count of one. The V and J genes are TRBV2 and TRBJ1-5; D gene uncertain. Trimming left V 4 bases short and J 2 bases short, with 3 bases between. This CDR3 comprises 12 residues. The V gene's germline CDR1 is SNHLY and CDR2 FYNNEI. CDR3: CASSAGNQPQHF. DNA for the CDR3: TGTGCCAGCAGTGCAGGCAATCAGCCCCAGCATTTT.

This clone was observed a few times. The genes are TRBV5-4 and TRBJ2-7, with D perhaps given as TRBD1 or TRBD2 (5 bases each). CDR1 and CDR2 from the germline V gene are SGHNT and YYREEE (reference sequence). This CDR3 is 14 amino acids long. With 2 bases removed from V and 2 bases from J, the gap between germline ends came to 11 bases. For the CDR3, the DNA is TGTGCCAGCAGCTTTGGGGACCGACCCTACGAGCAGTACTTC. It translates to CASSFGDRPYEQYF.

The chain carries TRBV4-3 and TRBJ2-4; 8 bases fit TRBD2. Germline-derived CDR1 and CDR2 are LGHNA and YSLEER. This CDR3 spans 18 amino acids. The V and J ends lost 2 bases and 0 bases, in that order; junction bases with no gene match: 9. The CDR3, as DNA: TGCGCCAGCAGCCAATCGCGTTCGGGGGGGTTAGCCAAAAACATTCAGTACTTC. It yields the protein CASSQSRSGGLAKNIQYF.

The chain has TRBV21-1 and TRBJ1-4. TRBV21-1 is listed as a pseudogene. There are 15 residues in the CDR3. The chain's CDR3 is CASSKNKGDNEKLFF. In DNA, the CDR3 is TGTGCCAGCAGCAAAAATAAGGGAGACAATGAAAAACTGTTTTTT.

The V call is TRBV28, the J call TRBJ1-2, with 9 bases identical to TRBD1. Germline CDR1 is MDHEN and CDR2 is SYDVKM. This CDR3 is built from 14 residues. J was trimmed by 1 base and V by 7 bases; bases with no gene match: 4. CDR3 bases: TGTGCCAGCATCCCGGGACAGGGTAACTATGGCTACACCTTC. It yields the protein CASIPGQGNYGYTF.

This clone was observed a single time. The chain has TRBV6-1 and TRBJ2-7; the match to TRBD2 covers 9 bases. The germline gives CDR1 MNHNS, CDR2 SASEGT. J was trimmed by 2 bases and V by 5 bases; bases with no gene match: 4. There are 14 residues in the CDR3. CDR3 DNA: TGTGCCAGCAGTACAGCTAGCGGGGCCTACGAGCAGTACTTC. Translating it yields CASSTASGAYEQYF.

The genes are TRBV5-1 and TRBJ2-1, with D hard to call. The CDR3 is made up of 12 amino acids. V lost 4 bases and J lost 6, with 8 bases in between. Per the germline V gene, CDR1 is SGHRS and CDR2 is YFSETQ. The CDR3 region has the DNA TGCGCCAGCAGCCTGGGCCGCAATGAGCAGTTCTTC. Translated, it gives CASSLGRNEQFF.

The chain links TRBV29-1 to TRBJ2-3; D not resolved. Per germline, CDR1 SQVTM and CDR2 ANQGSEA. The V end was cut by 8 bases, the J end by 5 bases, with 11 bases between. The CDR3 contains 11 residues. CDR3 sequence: CSTTMKDTQYF. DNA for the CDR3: TGCAGCACCACAATGAAAGATACGCAGTATTTT.

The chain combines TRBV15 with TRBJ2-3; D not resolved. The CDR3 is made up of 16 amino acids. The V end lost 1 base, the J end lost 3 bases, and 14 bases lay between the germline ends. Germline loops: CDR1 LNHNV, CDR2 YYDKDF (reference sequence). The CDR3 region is CATSRGESGVTDTQYF. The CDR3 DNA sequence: TGTGCCACCAGCAGAGGGGAATCAGGAGTAACAGATACGCAGTATTTT.

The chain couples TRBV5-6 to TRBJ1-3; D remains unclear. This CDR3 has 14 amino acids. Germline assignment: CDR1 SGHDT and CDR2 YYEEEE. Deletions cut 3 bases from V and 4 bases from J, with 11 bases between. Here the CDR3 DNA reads TGTGCCAGCAGCTCCATGCTGTGGGGAAACACCATATATTTT. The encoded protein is CASSSMLWGNTIYF.

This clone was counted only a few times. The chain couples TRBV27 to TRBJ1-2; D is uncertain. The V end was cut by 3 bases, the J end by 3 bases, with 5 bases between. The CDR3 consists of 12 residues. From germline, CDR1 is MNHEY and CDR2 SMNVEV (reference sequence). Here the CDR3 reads CASSFGHYGYTF. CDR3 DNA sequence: TGTGCCAGCAGTTTTGGACACTATGGCTACACCTTC.

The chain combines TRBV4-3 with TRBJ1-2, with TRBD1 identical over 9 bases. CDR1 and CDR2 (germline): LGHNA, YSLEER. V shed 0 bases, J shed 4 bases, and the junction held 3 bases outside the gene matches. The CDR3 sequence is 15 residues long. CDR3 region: CASSQDRGQGYGYTF. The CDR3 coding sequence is TGCGCCAGCAGCCAAGATCGGGGACAGGGCTATGGCTACACCTTC.

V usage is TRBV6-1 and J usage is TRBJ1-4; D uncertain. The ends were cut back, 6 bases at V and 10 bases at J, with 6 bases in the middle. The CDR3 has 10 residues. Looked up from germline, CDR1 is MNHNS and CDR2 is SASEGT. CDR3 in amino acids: CASRGGKLFF. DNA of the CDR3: TGTGCCAGCAGGGGTGGAAAACTGTTTTTT.

CDR3 in amino acids: CASSLVGEYYEQYF. The CDR3 coding sequence is TGCGCCAGCAGCTTGGTCGGGGAATACTACGAGCAGTACTTC. The chain uses TRBV5-1 and TRBJ2-7, with D maybe TRBD2 (5 bases). Germline-derived CDR1 and CDR2 are SGHRS and YFSETQ. This CDR3 has 14 residues. V shed 0 bases and J shed 3 bases, with 10 bases lying between them. Full variable domain (remainder filled in from reference TRBV5-1 and TRBJ2-7): KAGVTQTPRYLIKTRGQQVTLSCSPISGHRSVSWYQQTPGQGLQFLFEYFSETQRNKGNFPGRFSGRQFSNSRSEMNVSTLELGDSALYLCASSLVGEYYEQYFGPGTRLTVT.

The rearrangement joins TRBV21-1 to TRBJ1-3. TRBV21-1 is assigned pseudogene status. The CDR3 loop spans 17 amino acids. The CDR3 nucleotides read TGTGCCAGCAGCTTAAGCGTAACTACAAACGCACGAAACACCATATATTTT. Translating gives CASSLSVTTNARNTIYF.

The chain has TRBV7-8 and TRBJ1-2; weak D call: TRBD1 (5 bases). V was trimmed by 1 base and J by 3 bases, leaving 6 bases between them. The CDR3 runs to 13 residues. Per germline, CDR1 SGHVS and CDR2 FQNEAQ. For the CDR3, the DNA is TGTGCCAGCAGCTTAGGGGGCTACTATGGCTACACCTTC. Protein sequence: CASSLGGYYGYTF.

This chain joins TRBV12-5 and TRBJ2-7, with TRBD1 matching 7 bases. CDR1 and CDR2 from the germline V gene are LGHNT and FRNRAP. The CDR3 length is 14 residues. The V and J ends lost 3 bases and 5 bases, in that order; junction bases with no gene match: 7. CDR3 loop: CASGLGIGGDEQYF. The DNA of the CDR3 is TGTGCTAGTGGTTTAGGGATAGGGGGCGACGAGCAGTACTTC.

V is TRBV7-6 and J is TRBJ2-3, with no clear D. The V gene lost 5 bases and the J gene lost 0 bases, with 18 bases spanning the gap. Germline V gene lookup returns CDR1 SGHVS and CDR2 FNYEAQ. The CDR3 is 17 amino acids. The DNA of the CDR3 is TGTGCCAGCAGCAAGGCCCCTATCCCCCCCAGCACAGATACGCAGTATTTT. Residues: CASSKAPIPPSTDTQYF.

CDR3 sequence (DNA): TGCGCCAGCAGCCAAGTCCGGACGGGAGGTTCACCCCTCCACTTT. It encodes CASSQVRTGGSPLHF. The rearrangement links TRBV4-1 to TRBJ1-6; D is ambiguous. The V gene lost 1 base and the J gene lost 9 bases, with 13 bases spanning the gap. CDR1 is MGHRA and CDR2 is YSYEKL in the germline V gene. The CDR3 is made up of 15 amino acids.

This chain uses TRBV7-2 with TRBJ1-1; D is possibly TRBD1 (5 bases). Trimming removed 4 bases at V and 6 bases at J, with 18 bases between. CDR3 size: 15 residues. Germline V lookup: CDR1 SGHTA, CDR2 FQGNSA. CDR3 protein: CASSSTGGFGAEAFF. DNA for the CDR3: TGTGCCAGCAGCTCCACCGGGGGGTTCGGGGCTGAAGCTTTCTTT.

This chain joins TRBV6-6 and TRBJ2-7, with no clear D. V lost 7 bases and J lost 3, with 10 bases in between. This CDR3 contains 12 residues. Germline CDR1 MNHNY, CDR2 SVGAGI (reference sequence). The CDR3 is CASKGGYYEQYF. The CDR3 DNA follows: TGTGCCAGCAAGGGTGGTTACTACGAGCAGTACTTC.

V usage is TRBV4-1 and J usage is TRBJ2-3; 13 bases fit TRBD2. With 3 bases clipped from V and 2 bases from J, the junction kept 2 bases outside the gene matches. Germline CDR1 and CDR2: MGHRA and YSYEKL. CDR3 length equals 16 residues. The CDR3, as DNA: TGCGCCAGCAGCCATGGACTAGCGGGGGTCACAGATACGCAGTATTTT. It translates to CASSHGLAGVTDTQYF.

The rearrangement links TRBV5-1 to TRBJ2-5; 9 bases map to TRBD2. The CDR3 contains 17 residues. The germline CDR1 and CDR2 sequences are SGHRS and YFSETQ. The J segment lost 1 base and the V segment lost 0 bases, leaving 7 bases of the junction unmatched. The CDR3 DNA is TGCGCCAGCAGCTTGGGCCCCAGCGGGGGGTTCCAAGAGACCCAGTACTTC. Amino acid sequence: CASSLGPSGGFQETQYF.

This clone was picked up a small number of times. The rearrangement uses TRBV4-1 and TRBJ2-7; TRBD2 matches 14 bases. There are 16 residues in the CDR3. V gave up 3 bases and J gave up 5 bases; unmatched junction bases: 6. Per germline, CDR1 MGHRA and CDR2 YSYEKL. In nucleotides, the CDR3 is TGCGCCAGCAGCCAGGGCGGGACTAGCGGGAGTGACGAGCAGTACTTC. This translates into CASSQGGTSGSDEQYF.